The rows below give T cell receptor beta chains drawn from one sample of a study of vaccination effects on CD4 cells after COVID-19. These TCRs are of unknown antigen specificity. Sequencing used immunoSEQ multiplex PCR; TCRdb keeps in-frame clones, though not all of them. Of tens of thousands of clones in the sample, roughly 78% were seen once. The specimen comprised CD4+ T cells from PBMCs cultured with HCoV-OC43 spike peptides, sampled before COVID-19 vaccination. These receptor sequences come from a human donor who received a COVID-19 vaccine. The CDR3 runs from the conserved cysteine through the conserved F or W. A D gene is named only where the DNA matches it firmly. Clone size is given for some rows only: seen once, a few or many times, or a class if the clone is expanded.

TRBV5-1	TRBJ2-3	TRBD1	once	TGCGCCAGCAGCCCGGGACAGGGCGCAGATACGCAGTATTTT	CASSPGQGADTQYF
TRBV10-1	TRBJ2-6	-	once	TGCGCCAGCAGTGAATCAGGCTCTGGGGCCAACGTCCTGACTTTC	CASSESGSGANVLTF
TRBV5-1	TRBJ1-6	-	-	TGCGCCAGCAGCTCAAGAGCGGTAGGGTCACCCCTCCACTTT	CASSSRAVGSPLHF
TRBV14	TRBJ2-5	-	-	TGTGCCAGCAGAGGACGGGGGTCCCAAGAGACCCAGTACTTC	CASRGRGSQETQYF
TRBV7-9	TRBJ2-3	-	-	TGTGCCAGCAGCTTAGTCGGCAGCACAGATACGCAGTATTTT	CASSLVGSTDTQYF
TRBV6-5	TRBJ1-1	-	-	TGTGCCAGCAGCTATAATAGGGAGACTGAAGCTTTCTTT	CASSYNRETEAFF
TRBV7-2	TRBJ1-1	-	-	TGTGCCAGCAGCTTAGTGCGCAGGGATGCTGAAGCTTTCTTT	CASSLVRRDAEAFF
TRBV28	TRBJ1-2	TRBD1	few	TGTGCCAGCAGGACAGGGGGCGCCAGTAGTTTTGGCTACACCTTC	CASRTGGASSFGYTF
TRBV4-1	TRBJ1-4	-	-	TGCGCCAGCAGCCAATCCATTTTAGGGAAAGAAAAACTGTTTTTT	CASSQSILGKEKLFF
TRBV11-3	TRBJ2-2	TRBD1	-	TGTGCCAGCAGCTTAAGCCCTTCCAGACAGGGGGGTAAGGCCGGGGAGCTGTTTTTT	CASSLSPSRQGGKAGELFF
TRBV12-3/TRBV12-4	TRBJ2-5	-	once	TGTGCCAGCAGTTTAGGAGAGACCCAGTACTTC	CASSLGETQYF
TRBV27	TRBJ1-3	-	-	TGTGCCAGCAGTTCTCATGGGGGCGGAAACACCATATATTTT	CASSSHGGGNTIYF
TRBV20-1	TRBJ1-2	-	once	TGCAGTGCGAGGAGGCCCCAGGGCTACACCTTC	CSARRPQGYTF